This TCR beta chain originates from a study of cytomegalovirus exposure and HLA in healthy donors. Study results and caveats: V- and J-gene trimming of TCR beta was linked (in a later analysis) to a missense DCLRE1C variant.

The junction had 11 bases not matched to a gene; V was cut back by 5 bases and J by 5 bases. In germline, CDR1 is LGHNA, CDR2 YNFKEQ. This CDR3 has 15 residues. Concerning this clone: Its antigen remains unidentified.

The PCR had 60 Vbeta and 13 Jbeta primers. This table comes from immunoSEQ multiplex PCR, and its TCRdb copy is limited to in-frame clones, with some not included. This sample has 150,000 or so clones, with approximately 80% found just once. This rearrangement joins TRBV4-2 to TRBJ2-5; TRBD1 matches 7 bases. Material: PBMCs. The receptor was derived from a woman in her 40s in good health and CMV-seronegative. The CDR3 here is CASSSPDRARETQYF. Written as DNA, the CDR3 is TGTGCCAGCAGCTCCCCAGACAGGGCCCGTGAGACCCAGTACTTC.